Sequencing of this T cell receptor (beta chain) was carried out in a study of vaccination effects on CD4 cells after COVID-19. Study-level results: There was marked clonal contraction among infection- and vaccine-induced clones late after vaccination. The study dataset contains few convalescent patients and includes no early post-infection timepoints.

Antigen-specific CD4+ T cells expanded by the ViraFEST assay with viral peptide pools were then sequenced. CD4+ T cell isolation took place after about 11 days of culture. Testing of the vaccine recipients showed negative nucleocapsid antibodies and no prior SARS-CoV-2 infection. In the cultures, half the medium was exchanged for IL-2 medium on days 3 and 7. TCRdb's table, derived via immunoSEQ multiplex PCR, lists solely in-frame clones and lacks some. Of 65,000 or so clones in the sample, 70% to 80% were seen once. This clone was detected a few times. Its cognate antigen is unknown. J lost 6 bases, V lost 7 bases, and 5 bases had no gene match. Germline values: CDR1 MNHNY, CDR2 SVGAGI (reference sequence). This CDR3 has 13 amino acids.

The source material was CD4+ T cells from PBMCs cultured with HCoV-NL63 spike peptides, sampled before COVID-19 vaccination. The rearrangement joins TRBV6-6 to TRBJ2-2; 7 bases align to TRBD1. The TCR sequence derives from a human donor who received a COVID-19 vaccine. The CDR3 loop is CASINRGAGELFF. CDR3 coding DNA: TGTGCCAGCATAAACAGGGGCGCCGGGGAGCTGTTTTTT.